Each of the 15 T cell receptor beta chains below was sequenced from the same sample in a study of OX40 agonist ivuxolimab in advanced cancers. Only in-frame clones appear in the TCRdb table, and some are missing; sequencing was by immunoSEQ multiplex PCR. Here the sample spans 7,500 to 9,500 clones, about 73% being singletons. The sequencing here drew on CD4+ or CD8+ T cells sorted from blood, taken in a trial of the OX40 agonist ivuxolimab. Receptors originate from an adult with an advanced solid tumor such as melanoma, head and neck, liver or kidney cancer.

The J gene is TRBJ2-7, the V gene TRBV4-1, with TRBD2 identical over 7 bases. The germline gives CDR1 MGHRA, CDR2 YSYEKL. CDR3 length equals 13 residues. Trimming removed 4 bases from V and 1 base from J; junction bases left unmatched: 1. In DNA, the CDR3 is TGCGCCAGCAGCCGGGGGGGTTCCTACGAGCAGTACTTC. It translates to CASSRGGSYEQYF.

The chain carries TRBV9 and TRBJ2-1; no reliable D call. CDR3 length: 11 residues. Germline V gives CDR1 SGDLS, CDR2 YYNGEE. V was trimmed by 0 bases and J by 10 bases, leaving 5 bases between them. The CDR3 sequence is CASSVGVEQFF. In nucleotides, the CDR3 is TGTGCCAGCAGCGTAGGGGTGGAGCAGTTCTTC. The full variable domain, rest sourced from reference TRBV9 and TRBJ2-1, is DSGVTQTPKHLITATGQRVTLRCSPRSGDLSVYWYQQSLDQGLQFLIQYYNGEERAKGNILERFSAQQFPDLHSELNLSSLELGDSALYFCASSVGVEQFFGPGTRLTVL.

This sequence joins TRBV6-6 and TRBJ2-3, with no clear D. CDR1 is MNHNY and CDR2 is SVGAGI in the germline V gene (reference sequence). The CDR3 extends over 14 amino acids. Trimming pared 7 bases from V and 2 bases from J, leaving 13 bases between. This chain's CDR3 is CASTIFEFTDTQYF. In DNA, the CDR3 is TGTGCCAGCACGATATTCGAGTTCACAGATACGCAGTATTTT.

This clone is categorized as medium-sized. Other DNA sequences in the same sample also yield this CDR3. V is TRBV28 and J is TRBJ2-1, with D possibly matching TRBD1 (5 bases). V gave up 3 bases and J gave up 5 bases, with 11 bases separating them. The CDR3 runs 14 residues. The V gene's germline CDR1 is MDHEN and CDR2 SYDVKM. The CDR3 region has the DNA TGTGCCAGCAGTTTCGGAAGGGGTGACAATGAGCAGTTCTTC. Its protein product is CASSFGRGDNEQFF.

The J gene is TRBJ1-6, the V gene TRBV7-3; unclear D gene. V lost 2 bases and J lost 7, with 3 bases in between. CDR1 is SGHTA, CDR2 FQGTGA, per germline. The CDR3 contains 12 residues. CDR3 nucleotides: TGTGCCAGCAGCTTACGGAATTCACCCCTCCACTTT. It codes for CASSLRNSPLHF.

The chain combines TRBV4-1 with TRBJ2-5; 13 nucleotides match TRBD2. The trim removed 1 base at V and 5 bases at J, leaving 7 bases unmatched. CDR3 length equals 17 residues. Germline values: CDR1 MGHRA, CDR2 YSYEKL. CDR3 in amino acids: CASSQGTSGGLLETQYF. CDR3 DNA sequence: TGCGCCAGCAGCCAAGGGACTAGCGGGGGCCTCCTGGAGACCCAGTACTTC.

This clone is categorized as medium-sized (0.01 to 0.1%). The chain recombines TRBV5-6 with TRBJ2-3; D remains ambiguous. Trimming pared 5 bases from V and 0 bases from J, leaving 7 bases between. The CDR3 sequence is 13 residues long. In germline, CDR1 is SGHDT, CDR2 YYEEEE. The CDR3 bases are TGTGCCAGCAGTTCTATCAGCACAGATACGCAGTATTTT. This sequence encodes CASSSISTDTQYF.

This rearrangement joins TRBV6-5 to TRBJ1-1, with D unresolved. This CDR3 spans 12 amino acids. The germline V gene has CDR1 MNHEY and CDR2 SVGAGI. V dropped 2 bases and J dropped 5 bases, with 6 bases sitting between them. The CDR3 here is CASSYTGTEAFF. The DNA for the CDR3 is TGTGCCAGCAGTTACACGGGGACTGAAGCTTTCTTT.

V and J are TRBV6-5 and TRBJ2-5; either TRBD1 or TRBD2 may fit D (6 bases each). V lost 2 bases and J lost 0, with 13 bases in between. Germline V gene data show CDR1 as MNHEY and CDR2 as SVGAGI. The CDR3 has 16 amino acids. The CDR3 loop is CASSYGGGTYQETQYF. CDR3 coding DNA: TGTGCCAGCAGTTACGGAGGGGGGACCTACCAAGAGACCCAGTACTTC.

In this sample, this clone turned up a few times. The genes are TRBV28 and TRBJ2-7; weak D call: TRBD2 (7 bases). Germline CDR1 MDHEN, CDR2 SYDVKM. This CDR3 region has 15 residues. V lost 4 bases to trimming and J lost 2 bases, with 15 bases between them. The CDR3 DNA sequence: TGTGCCAGCAGTTGGGGGGGCTGGGGGGCCTACGAGCAGTACTTC. It translates to CASSWGGWGAYEQYF.

This chain joins TRBV5-1 and TRBJ2-2; D is perhaps TRBD2 (6 bases). This CDR3 is 15 amino acids long. CDR1 and CDR2 (germline): SGHRS, YFSETQ. V lost 0 bases and J 3 bases, leaving 9 bases between the germline ends. The CDR3 protein is CASSLGRGDTGELFF. The CDR3 DNA is TGCGCCAGCAGCTTGGGGCGGGGTGACACCGGGGAGCTGTTTTTT.

The chain recombines TRBV6-5 with TRBJ1-1; D is unclear. Germline V gene data show CDR1 as MNHEY and CDR2 as SVGAGI. Trimming left V 1 base short and J 0 bases short, with 3 bases between. The CDR3 has 13 residues. CDR3 sequence reads: CASSYYLNTEAFF. The CDR3 DNA reads TGTGCCAGCAGTTACTACTTGAACACTGAAGCTTTCTTT.

There are a few counts of this clone. The V and J genes are TRBV15 and TRBJ2-7; maybe TRBD2 (5 bases). The ends were cut back, 0 bases at V and 7 bases at J, with 16 bases in the middle. Germline V gene data show CDR1 as LNHNV and CDR2 as YYDKDF (reference sequence). The CDR3 length is 15 residues. The CDR3 loop is CATSREGGRLREQYF. The CDR3 DNA sequence: TGTGCCACCAGCAGAGAAGGAGGACGGTTACGGGAGCAGTACTTC.

The rearrangement links TRBV11-3 to TRBJ2-5, with D possibly TRBD1 on 5 matching bases. The CDR3 is 13 amino acids. Germline V gene data show CDR1 as SGHNT and CDR2 as YENEEA. V gave up 1 base and J gave up 5 bases, with 8 bases separating them. The CDR3 sequence: CASSLANRETQYF. CDR3 nucleotides: TGTGCCAGCAGCTTAGCCAACAGGGAGACCCAGTACTTC.

This clone has only a few counts. This chain uses TRBV6-1 with TRBJ1-1, with D possibly matching TRBD1 (6 bases). The CDR3 spans 12 residues. The ends were cut back, 3 bases at V and 10 bases at J, with 12 bases in the middle. CDR1 is MNHNS, CDR2 SASEGT, per germline. CDR3 residues: CASSDVGGRAFF. In DNA form, the CDR3 reads TGTGCCAGCAGTGATGTTGGGGGGCGAGCTTTCTTT.